The clone carrying this T cell receptor beta chain showed up just a few times. The entry originates in a study of cytomegalovirus exposure and HLA in healthy donors. Germline assignment: CDR1 SGHRS and CDR2 YFSETQ. The length of the CDR3 is 16 residues. Between the trimmed V and J ends, which lost 4 bases and 8 bases, there was a span of 21 bases. PCR used 60 Vbeta primers and 13 Jbeta primers. Measured with immunoSEQ multiplex PCR; TCRdb has only the in-frame clones, and not every one. The repertoire holds 100,000 to 150,000 clones, with 60% to 85% as singletons. The material sequenced was PBMCs. J is TRBJ1-4 and V is TRBV5-1; D is undetermined. The receptor was isolated from a female donor in good health and CMV-seronegative. The DNA of the CDR3 is TGCGCCAGCAGCGGGTCGTTCGGGCGGGAGGAAGAAAAACTGTTTTTT. Translation: CASSGSFGREEEKLFF.